This TCR beta chain is drawn from a study of response to subunit inactivated influenza vaccine. Notes on this clonotype: Its target is not known.

Via MiXCR, TCRdb re-called the RT-PCR reads, giving one row per CDR3 protein. The sample gives some 640,000 distinct CDR3 sequences, more than 11% of which show up once; around 7% is in the top ten. After removal of 6 bases from V and 0 bases from J, the junction contained 8 bases not matched to a gene. CDR3 size: 16 residues. Germline V lookup: CDR1 MDHEN, CDR2 SYDVKM. General study findings and limits: Few additional T cells are recruited per seasonal influenza vaccination, authors suggested.

This TCR was recovered from a man between 45 and 60 years old who received an inactivated influenza vaccine. The V gene is TRBV28, the J gene TRBJ2-3, with 8 bases identical to TRBD1. Sample: PBMCs from blood, taken roughly 2 weeks before vaccination. CDR3 nucleotide sequence: TGTGCCAGCAGACGCTCACAGGGGGGTAGCACAGATACGCAGTATTTT. Its translation: CASRRSQGGSTDTQYF.